This TCR beta chain is drawn from a study of blood T cell repertoires in COVID-19. Study members were between roughly 18 and 89 years old and lived in fewer than 30 US regions. In the original workflow: Using reference gene primer amplification, nucleated cell counts were estimated. Libraries were prepared by immunoSEQ multiplex PCR; TCRdb keeps only in-frame clonotypes and omits some of them. The V and J calls and clone size were taken over from that table, and D and trimming were inferred from the DNA. This sample has more than 350,000 clones; about 88% occur once, and the top ten carry roughly 1.4%. V lost 0 bases, J lost 1 base, and 13 bases lay in between. CDR1 and CDR2 (germline): LGHDT, YNNKEL (reference sequence). The CDR3 totals 17 residues.

This sequence originates from a woman aged 18-29 years who had been exposed to COVID-19. The sequencing sample was made of PBMCs or T cells enriched from blood (not recorded which). The genes are TRBV3-1 (or the pseudogene TRBV3-2) and TRBJ2-1, with a tentative D call TRBD1 (6 bases). CDR3 region: CASSQDQGGWSYNEQFF. CDR3 nucleotides: TGTGCCAGCAGCCAAGATCAAGGGGGTTGGTCCTACAATGAGCAGTTCTTC.